Presented here are 4 T cell receptor beta chains from one specimen sequenced in a study of blood T cell repertoires in COVID-19. The protocol was immunoSEQ multiplex PCR, while the TCRdb copy is restricted to in-frame clones and leaves out a portion. The table shows hundreds of thousands of clones, with 88% occurring only once. Sequencing was done on a sample of PBMCs or T cells enriched from blood (not recorded which). These receptor sequences come from a woman aged 55-70 years in a cohort exposed to, infected with or recovered from COVID-19 (not recorded which).

This clone was recorded only once. The chain is built from TRBV5-1 and TRBJ2-7; 8 positions agree with TRBD2. V lost 6 bases and J lost 2; bases outside the gene matches: 7. The CDR3 is 14 amino acids. Germline lookup yields CDR1 SGHRS and CDR2 YFSETQ. CDR3 sequence reads: CASTPREGAYEQYF. In DNA form, the CDR3 reads TGCGCCAGCACCCCCCGGGAGGGGGCCTACGAGCAGTACTTC.

This chain connects TRBV7-2 to TRBJ1-5; D is possibly TRBD1 (5 bases). The V gene's germline CDR1 is SGHTA and CDR2 FQGNSA. Trimming cost V 1 base and J 7 bases, with 14 bases left between them. The CDR3 sequence is 15 residues long. The DNA for the CDR3 is TGTGCCAGCAGCTTAGGTTCAGGGTCGGGCCAGCCCCAGCATTTT. Translating it yields CASSLGSGSGQPQHF.

The CDR3 here is CASSLAAQINTEAFF. Written as DNA, the CDR3 is TGTGCCAGCAGCTTAGCCGCCCAGATAAACACTGAAGCTTTCTTT. The chain links TRBV7-8 to TRBJ1-1; the D is unclear. Germline V gene lookup returns CDR1 SGHVS and CDR2 FQNEAQ. The CDR3 is 15 amino acids. With 0 bases removed from V and 2 bases from J, the gap between germline ends came to 10 bases.

The CDR3 sequence is CASSFTGTGGYEQYF. The CDR3 bases are TGCGCCAGCAGCTTTACCGGGACAGGGGGCTACGAGCAGTACTTC. The chain has TRBV5-1 and TRBJ2-7; 11 bases map to TRBD1. The ends lost 2 bases at V and 3 bases at J; junction bases unmatched: 4. Germline loops: CDR1 SGHRS, CDR2 YFSETQ. There are 15 residues in the CDR3.